The next 16 T cell receptor beta chains were all read from a single sample in a study of T-cell reconstitution after alpha-beta-depleted transplantation in children. A library of TCRbeta sequences, prepared with unique molecular identifiers, was generated. One entry per CDR3 protein results from TCRdb running MiXCR on the PCR reads. This sample yields about 440,000 distinct CDR3 sequences, of which roughly 43% are seen a single time; 27% belongs to the top ten. The specimen was PBMCs, collected before TCRalphabeta/CD19-depleted stem cell transplant. All receptors derive from a girl aged 2 to 10 with aplastic anemia, due to receive a stem cell transplant.

This clonotype was observed many times. The chain carries TRBV3-1 and TRBJ1-3; no clear D gene. The V end lost 0 bases, the J end lost 0 bases, and 9 bases lay between the germline ends. Germline CDR1 reads LGHDT; CDR2 reads YNNKEL (reference sequence). CDR3 length: 16 residues. CDR3 sequence (DNA): TGTGCCAGCAGCCAAGAATCAGGATTCTCTGGAAACACCATATATTTT. Translated, it gives CASSQESGFSGNTIYF.

The table lists this clonotype with a count of one. The rearrangement links TRBV6-6 to TRBJ2-7; D unresolved. Germline assignment: CDR1 MNHNY and CDR2 SVGAGI (reference sequence). This CDR3 spans 13 amino acids. V was trimmed by 5 bases and J by 2 bases, leaving 10 bases between them. The chain's CDR3 is CASSAGLPYEQYF. In DNA form, the CDR3 reads TGTGCCAGCAGTGCCGGGCTACCCTACGAGCAGTACTTC.

The genes are TRBV30 and TRBJ2-1; possibly TRBD1 for D (5 bases). Germline-derived CDR1 and CDR2 are GTSNPN and SVGIG (reference sequence). The CDR3 covers 12 residues. V was trimmed by 5 bases and J by 9 bases, leaving 14 bases between them. The CDR3 is CAWGARSGEQFF. The CDR3 DNA follows: TGTGCCTGGGGGGCCAGGTCGGGTGAGCAGTTCTTC.

This clonotype is a singleton in its sample. J is TRBJ2-5 and V is TRBV12-3 or TRBV12-4; maybe TRBD1 (6 bases). The CDR3 runs to 12 residues. V lost 6 bases to trimming and J lost 4 bases, with 9 bases between them. The DNA of the CDR3 is TGTGCCAGCAGCAACAGGGCAGAGACCCAGTACTTC. It translates to CASSNRAETQYF.

This clonotype was seen only a few times. V gene TRBV20-1 combines with J gene TRBJ2-7, with D uncertain. V was clipped by 0 bases and J by 0 bases, with 9 bases between them. This CDR3 has 14 amino acids. CDR1 is DFQATT, CDR2 SNEGSKA, per germline (reference sequence). Here the CDR3 DNA reads TGCAGTGCTAGAGATCCCCCGAGCTCCTACGAGCAGTACTTC. This translates into CSARDPPSSYEQYF.

A few counts support this clonotype. The chain employs TRBV20-1 and TRBJ1-2, with 7 bases identical to TRBD1. The V gene's germline CDR1 is DFQATT and CDR2 SNEGSKA (reference sequence). J lost 11 bases, V lost 3 bases, and 12 bases had no gene match. This CDR3 contains 13 residues. The CDR3 DNA reads as TGCAGTGCTAGGGATTTTGGACAGGACGGTTACACCTTC. Protein product: CSARDFGQDGYTF.

This clonotype has ten or more counts. The CDR3 DNA sequence: TGTGCCAGCAGTTATGCGGGAACCAGCTACGAGCAGTACTTC. It yields the protein CASSYAGTSYEQYF. The chain carries TRBV6-5 and TRBJ2-7; D might be TRBD2 (6 bases). This CDR3 is 14 amino acids long. Germline values: CDR1 MNHEY, CDR2 SVGAGI. Trimming shortened V by 3 bases and J by 3 bases, and 12 bases separated the two germline ends.

The rearrangement joins TRBV4-1 to TRBJ2-6, with unresolved D. Germline CDR1 MGHRA, CDR2 YSYEKL. V was pared by 4 bases and J by 3 bases, with 13 bases between. The CDR3 sequence is 16 residues long. The CDR3 sequence is CASSREATYGANVLTF. CDR3 sequence (DNA): TGCGCCAGCAGCCGAGAGGCGACGTATGGGGCCAACGTCCTGACTTTC.

The rearrangement links TRBV5-6 to TRBJ2-3; the D is unclear. The germline V gene has CDR1 SGHDT and CDR2 YYEEEE. Trimming pared 1 base from V and 4 bases from J, leaving 13 bases between. This CDR3 region has 15 residues. CDR3 DNA: TGTGCCAGCAGCTTGTATCACGTTAGGGCAGATACGCAGTATTTT. This codes for CASSLYHVRADTQYF.

This clonotype was observed a handful of times. This chain uses TRBV5-6 with TRBJ2-7, with TRBD2 matching over 7 bases. Germline CDR1 SGHDT, CDR2 YYEEEE. The CDR3 is 13 residues long. V lost 2 bases, J lost 9 bases, and 8 bases stayed unmatched. Written as DNA, the CDR3 is TGTGCCAGCAGCTTCGGCGTCGGGGGGTGGCAGTACTTC. This translates into CASSFGVGGWQYF.

This chain links TRBV30 with TRBJ2-1, with TRBD2 identical over 7 bases. Germline CDR1 and CDR2: GTSNPN and SVGIG (reference sequence). V shed 0 bases, J shed 6 bases, and the junction held 5 bases outside the gene matches. The CDR3 contains 14 residues. The CDR3, as DNA: TGTGCCTGGAGTGTCGGCGGGAGTACCAATGAGCAGTTCTTC. It yields the protein CAWSVGGSTNEQFF.

This clonotype has a count of ten or more. The chain employs TRBV13 and TRBJ2-2, with D perhaps TRBD1 or TRBD2 (5 bases each). In germline, CDR1 is PRHDT, CDR2 FYEKMQ (reference sequence). The CDR3 is made up of 19 amino acids. V was shortened by 5 bases and J by 3 bases, with 25 bases between the two germline ends. The CDR3 coding sequence is TGTGCCAGCAGCCTACACCTCATCGACCGGGACCCTGACACCGGGGAGCTGTTTTTT. Amino acids: CASSLHLIDRDPDTGELFF.

This clonotype appeared a few times. The chain is built from TRBV3-1 and TRBJ2-1; no clear D gene. Per germline, CDR1 LGHDT and CDR2 YNNKEL (reference sequence). V was pared by 4 bases and J by 5 bases, with 18 bases between. CDR3 length equals 16 residues. The CDR3 is CASSPIQGNRDNEQFF. DNA for the CDR3: TGTGCCAGCAGCCCGATACAAGGAAATAGGGACAATGAGCAGTTCTTC.

This clonotype was observed many times. The rearrangement joins TRBV5-1 to TRBJ1-6; D remains unclear. Trimming removed 1 base at V and 7 bases at J, with 15 bases between. CDR1 is SGHRS and CDR2 is YFSETQ in the germline V gene. This CDR3 comprises 16 residues. The CDR3 sequence: CASSLTPRNGNSPLHF. The CDR3 bases are TGCGCCAGCAGCTTGACGCCACGGAATGGGAATTCACCCCTCCACTTT.

The J gene is TRBJ2-3, the V gene TRBV20-1, with 7 bases identical to TRBD1. This CDR3 is 15 amino acids long. CDR1 is DFQATT and CDR2 is SNEGSKA in the germline V gene (reference sequence). The CDR3 loop is CRGQRPVSFTDTQYF. The CDR3 coding sequence is TGCAGGGGACAGAGACCCGTGAGCTTCACAGATACGCAGTATTTT.

This clonotype occurred many times. The CDR3 spells CASSEVGQGGDEQYF. The DNA for the CDR3 is TGTGCCAGCAGTGAAGTCGGTCAGGGGGGCGACGAGCAGTACTTC. The chain recombines TRBV6-1 with TRBJ2-7, with D perhaps matching TRBD1 (7 bases). The CDR3 has 15 residues. V gave up 1 base and J gave up 5 bases, with 15 bases separating them. CDR1 is MNHNS, CDR2 SASEGT, per germline.